The 9 T cell receptor beta chains below all came from one sample that was sequenced in a study of T cell repertoires in cytomegalovirus infection. Antigens for these TCRs are unknown. TCRdb independently ran MiXCR on the reads; one entry per CDR3 protein. Here the sample spans about 310,000 distinct CDR3 sequences, approximately 25% being singletons. This specimen was cultured PBMCs, taken from culture after CMV antigen stimulation. The receptors originated from a human donor in good health (CMV status not recorded). Some clones in this sample may be carry-over from other donors' samples.

The chain recombines TRBV9 with TRBJ2-3, with 15 bases lining up with TRBD2. The trim removed 4 bases at V and 4 bases at J, leaving 10 bases unmatched. The CDR3 runs 18 residues. Germline assignment: CDR1 SGDLS and CDR2 YYNGEE. The CDR3 spells CASSPRTSGRAQADTQYF. The CDR3, as DNA: TGTGCCAGCAGCCCACGGACTAGCGGGAGGGCCCAGGCAGATACGCAGTATTTT.

The V call is TRBV20-1, the J call TRBJ1-1; unclear D gene. From germline, CDR1 is DFQATT and CDR2 SNEGSKA (reference sequence). The CDR3 loop spans 11 amino acids. Trimming removed 6 bases at V and 2 bases at J, with 7 bases between. CDR3 sequence: CSAKANTEAFF. CDR3 nucleotides: TGCAGTGCGAAGGCTAACACTGAAGCTTTCTTT.

The CDR3 DNA sequence: TGTGCCAGTAGTATGACGGGAGGGTACACCGGGGAGCTGTTTTTT. Translated, it gives CASSMTGGYTGELFF. The rearrangement uses TRBV19 and TRBJ2-2; TRBD2 matches at 8 bases. Losses at the gene ends were 3 bases for V and 3 bases for J; bases not matched to a gene: 3. The length of the CDR3 is 15 residues. The V gene's germline CDR1 is LNHDA and CDR2 SQIVND (reference sequence).

This clonotype was found many times. J is TRBJ2-5 and V is TRBV7-6, with 9 bases that match TRBD2. The CDR3 consists of 17 residues. Germline CDR1 reads SGHVS; CDR2 reads FNYEAQ. V trimming: 5 bases; J trimming: 4 bases; junction bases outside the gene matches: 14. CDR3 sequence: CASSRTVDSGRSETQYF. The CDR3 coding sequence is TGTGCCAGCAGCCGAACAGTGGATAGCGGGAGATCAGAGACCCAGTACTTC. Full variable domain (rest looked up from reference TRBV7-6 and TRBJ2-5): GAGVSQSPRYKVTKRGQDVALRCDPISGHVSLYWYRQALGQGPEFLTYFNYEAQQDKSGLPNDRFSAERPEGSISTLTIQRTEQRDSAMYRCASSRTVDSGRSETQYFGPGTRLLVL.

This clonotype was observed a few times. The chain is built from TRBV12-5 and TRBJ1-6; a possible D gene is TRBD1 (5 bases). Germline V gene sequence: CDR1 LGHNT, CDR2 FRNRAP. V gave up 2 bases and J gave up 6 bases, with 20 bases separating them. CDR3 size: 18 residues. Written as DNA, the CDR3 is TGTGCTAGTGGTTTGTTTTTGGCGGGGCAGAGATCTAATTCACCCCTCCACTTT. Protein product: CASGLFLAGQRSNSPLHF.

This clonotype was counted a few times. The rearrangement uses TRBV7-2 and TRBJ2-7; no clear D gene. V lost 1 base, J lost 7 bases, and 11 bases lay in between. Germline loops: CDR1 SGHTA, CDR2 FQGNSA. The CDR3 totals 13 residues. The CDR3 bases are TGTGCCAGCAGCTTAGATCCTCAGTGGGAGCAGTACTTC. Translated, it gives CASSLDPQWEQYF.

This clonotype was seen more than once but under ten times. V gene TRBV27 combines with J gene TRBJ2-2, with D possibly matching TRBD2 (5 bases). CDR3 length equals 16 residues. Trimming removed 0 bases at V and 6 bases at J, with 14 bases between. Germline lookup yields CDR1 MNHEY and CDR2 SMNVEV (reference sequence). The CDR3 loop reads CASSLSVGEVAGELFF. In nucleotides, the CDR3 is TGTGCCAGCAGTTTATCGGTGGGAGAGGTCGCCGGGGAGCTGTTTTTT.

This clonotype appeared many times. This chain connects TRBV7-6 to TRBJ2-2; weak D call: TRBD1 (5 bases). Germline CDR1 is SGHVS and CDR2 is FNYEAQ. The V gene lost 2 bases and the J gene lost 6 bases, with 16 bases spanning the gap. The length of the CDR3 is 16 residues. Here the CDR3 reads CASSLIGQGSAGELFF. Written as DNA, the CDR3 is TGTGCCAGCAGCTTAATTGGCCAGGGTTCAGCCGGGGAGCTGTTTTTT.

The rearrangement uses TRBV5-4 and TRBJ2-7; no clear D. CDR1 and CDR2 (germline): SGHNT, YYREEE (reference sequence). Trimming shortened V by 7 bases and J by 6 bases, and 17 bases separated the two germline ends. The CDR3 totals 13 residues. DNA for the CDR3: TGTGCCAGCTCAGCTTCCTCGTCTAGCGAGCAGTACTTC. Translating it yields CASSASSSSEQYF.